A selection of T cell receptor beta chains follows, all from one sample in a study of T cell responses to AZD1222 COVID-19 vaccine. Sequenced by immunoSEQ multiplex PCR; TCRdb stores in-frame clones only, minus some. The table records approximately 140,000 clones, about 91% of them present only once. The sequencing used peripheral blood, collected on day 0 of AZD1222 vaccination. The receptors shown here come from an adult in good health. CDR3s include the opening cysteine and the closing phenylalanine or tryptophan. The D gene is left open where the match is weak. Expanded clones get a size class; other rows say once, few or many, or leave the size out.

TRBJ1-2,NA,TRBV7-8,NA,TGTGCCAGCAGCCCCCGGGACACTCTTTCAAGAACCTTC,CASSPRDTLSRTF
TRBJ2-2,NA,TRBV7-9,NA,TGTGCCAGCAGCCAAGCCTACGCAGGGAGTGGCGGGGAGCTGTTTTTT,CASSQAYAGSGGELFF
TRBJ1-3,NA,TRBV14,NA,TGTGCCAGCAGCCATGTCCTCAGGGGATCAGGTGGAAACACCATATATTTT,CASSHVLRGSGGNTIYF
TRBJ2-1,NA,TRBV7-9,once,TGTGCCAGCAGCTCCACAGGGTACGAGCAGTTCTTC,CASSSTGYEQFF
TRBJ1-5,NA,TRBV7-8,NA,TGTGCCAGCAGCTTAGAGTTGGGCAATCAGCCCCAGCATTTT,CASSLELGNQPQHF
TRBJ2-5,TRBD2,TRBV5-1,NA,TGCGCCAGCAGCTTTGGAGGGACTAGCACGGAGACCCAGTACTTC,CASSFGGTSTETQYF
TRBJ1-1,NA,TRBV7-8,once,TGTGCCAGCAGCTTAGTCGGCGCTGAAGCTTTCTTT,CASSLVGAEAFF
TRBJ2-3,TRBD2,TRBV5-8,NA,TGTGCCAGCAGCTTGGAAGGTGGAGCGGGGGCTCGGGCGCAGTATTTT,CASSLEGGAGARAQYF
TRBJ2-1,NA,TRBV4-3,NA,TGCGCCAGCAGCCAAAGTGGATCACGGGAGCAGTTCTTC,CASSQSGSREQFF
TRBJ2-5,TRBD2,TRBV9,NA,TGTGCCAGCAGCGTAGGGACTAGCGGACAAGAGACCCAGTACTTC,CASSVGTSGQETQYF
TRBJ2-7,NA,TRBV7-9,NA,TGTGCCAGCAGCTTAGGATTTAACGAGCAGTACTTC,CASSLGFNEQYF
TRBJ2-3,TRBD2,TRBV6-2/TRBV6-3,NA,TGTGCCAGCAGTTCGCCCCTTATAGCGGGGGACGGCACAGATACGCAGTATTTT,CASSSPLIAGDGTDTQYF
TRBJ1-2,TRBD1,TRBV19,NA,TGTGCCAGTACCGCCGGGACAGTTTATGGCTACACCTTC,CASTAGTVYGYTF
TRBJ2-7,NA,TRBV28,NA,TGTGCCAGCAGTCGCCCAGGGGGGGGTAGCTACGAGCAGTACTTC,CASSRPGGGSYEQYF
TRBJ2-3,TRBD1,TRBV27,NA,TGTGCCAGCAGTCTACAGGGGTCAGATACGCAGTATTTT,CASSLQGSDTQYF
TRBJ2-1,NA,TRBV30,NA,TGTGCCTGGAGTGTGGCGGGGAGGTCATACAATGAGCAGTTCTTC,CAWSVAGRSYNEQFF
TRBJ2-1,NA,TRBV6-2/TRBV6-3,NA,TGTGCCAGCAGTCGCCGAAACGTTCACGATGAGCAGTTCTTC,CASSRRNVHDEQFF
TRBJ1-1,NA,TRBV5-1,NA,TGCGCCAGCAGCTTGAATCCGGGACCCTTCGGGGGCACTGAAGCTTTCTTT,CASSLNPGPFGGTEAFF
TRBJ1-2,NA,TRBV28,NA,TGTGCCAGCAGAAGGGACTATGGCTACACCTTC,CASRRDYGYTF
TRBJ1-2,TRBD1,TRBV28,NA,TGTGCCAGCAGCCTTCAGGGGGTTGGCTACACCTTC,CASSLQGVGYTF
TRBJ2-4,NA,TRBV2,NA,TGTGCCAGCAGTGCGGAGGCCCCAAACATTCAGTACTTC,CASSAEAPNIQYF
TRBJ1-1,NA,TRBV18,NA,TGTGCCAGCTCTCCGGACTGGGCCACTGAAGCTTTCTTT,CASSPDWATEAFF
TRBJ1-2,TRBD1,TRBV5-4,NA,TGTGCCAGCAGCCCATTGACAGGGCGTGGGGATGGCTACACCTTC,CASSPLTGRGDGYTF
TRBJ2-7,NA,TRBV6-2/TRBV6-3,once,TGTGCCAGCAGTCCAGGGGCCAAGCCCCACGAGCAGTACTTC,CASSPGAKPHEQYF
TRBJ1-5,NA,TRBV5-6,few,TGTGCCAGCAGCAGCACAGGGCCCGGCCCGCGGCCCCAGCATTTT,CASSSTGPGPRPQHF
TRBJ1-1,NA,TRBV5-8,NA,TGTGCCAGCAGCTTGGGCGCGGGGCGCGTAATGAACACTGAAGCTTTCTTT,CASSLGAGRVMNTEAFF
TRBJ2-1,NA,TRBV28,NA,TGTGCCGGCAGTTTATTTCGGCTCGAATTGACCTACGGGAATGAGCAGTTCTTC,CAGSLFRLELTYGNEQFF
TRBJ2-1,NA,TRBV2,NA,TGTGCCAGCGCGTGGAACGGTGATGAGCAGTTCTTC,CASAWNGDEQFF
TRBJ2-7,NA,TRBV7-2,NA,TGTGCCAGCAGCCGGCTAGCGCTGTCCTACGAGCAGTACTTC,CASSRLALSYEQYF
TRBJ1-2,NA,TRBV11-3,NA,TGTGCCAGCAGCCGCAACTCGGGGACGTTCGGCTACACCTTC,CASSRNSGTFGYTF
TRBJ2-3,TRBD2,TRBV27,NA,TGTGCCAGCAATATAGCGGGAGGAGGGGCAGATACGCAGTATTTT,CASNIAGGGADTQYF
TRBJ1-4,TRBD1,TRBV5-1,NA,TGCGCCAGCAGCTTGGCCGGGACAGGGGACGAAAAACTGTTTTTT,CASSLAGTGDEKLFF
TRBJ2-1,TRBD2,TRBV13,NA,TGTGCCAGCAGCTTAAACGGGGGGACCAACAATGAGCAGTTCTTC,CASSLNGGTNNEQFF
TRBJ1-1,NA,TRBV5-1,once,TGCGCCAGCAGCAGAAATCCAGGGGCGAACACTGAAGCTTTCTTT,CASSRNPGANTEAFF
TRBJ2-2,NA,TRBV5-1,once,TGCGCATCACGTAGGGATGCGAACACCGGGGAGCTGTTTTTT,CASRRDANTGELFF
TRBJ2-7,TRBD2,TRBV3-1/TRBV3-2,NA,TGTGCCAGCAGCCAAAGACTAGCGGACGAGCAGTACTTC,CASSQRLADEQYF
TRBJ1-1,NA,TRBV15,NA,TGTGCCACCAGCAGAGCGGGGACTGAAGCTTTCTTT,CATSRAGTEAFF
TRBJ1-2,NA,TRBV5-4,NA,TGTGCCAGCAGCTTGGAGTGGGCGGGTGGCTACACCTTC,CASSLEWAGGYTF
TRBJ2-5,NA,TRBV4-3,NA,TGCGCCAGCAGCCAACGGATCCAGCTGGAGACCCAGTACTTC,CASSQRIQLETQYF
TRBJ2-6,NA,TRBV11-3,NA,TGTGCCAGCACCCGAAACTCTGGGGCCAACGTCCTGACTTTC,CASTRNSGANVLTF
TRBJ2-3,NA,TRBV5-6,NA,TGTGCCAGCAGCTTGGGGCCCCAGGAAGATACGCAGTATTTT,CASSLGPQEDTQYF
TRBJ2-7,NA,TRBV6-6,NA,TGTGCCAGCAGAACCACAGGGCTCTACGAGCAGTACTTC,CASRTTGLYEQYF
TRBJ2-7,NA,TRBV28,NA,TGTGCCAGCAGCGACTACGAGCAGTACTTC,CASSDYEQYF
TRBJ1-1,NA,TRBV4-2,NA,TGTGCCAGCAGCCATTCCGGACAGTCTATGAACACTGAAGCTTTCTTT,CASSHSGQSMNTEAFF
TRBJ1-4,TRBD1,TRBV5-6,few,TGTGCCAGCAGCTTGGGGGCAGGGGGCGCTGAGAAACTGTTTTTT,CASSLGAGGAEKLFF